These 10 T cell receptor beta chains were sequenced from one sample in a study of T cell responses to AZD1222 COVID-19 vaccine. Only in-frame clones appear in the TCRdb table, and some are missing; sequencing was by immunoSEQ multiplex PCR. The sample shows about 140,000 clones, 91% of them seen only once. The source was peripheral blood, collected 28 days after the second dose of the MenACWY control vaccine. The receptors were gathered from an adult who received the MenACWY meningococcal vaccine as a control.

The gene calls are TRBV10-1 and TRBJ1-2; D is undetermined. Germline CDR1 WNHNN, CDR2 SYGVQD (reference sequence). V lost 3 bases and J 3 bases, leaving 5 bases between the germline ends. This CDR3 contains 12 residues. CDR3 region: CASSDKDYGYTF. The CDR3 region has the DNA TGCGCCAGCAGTGACAAGGACTATGGCTACACCTTC.

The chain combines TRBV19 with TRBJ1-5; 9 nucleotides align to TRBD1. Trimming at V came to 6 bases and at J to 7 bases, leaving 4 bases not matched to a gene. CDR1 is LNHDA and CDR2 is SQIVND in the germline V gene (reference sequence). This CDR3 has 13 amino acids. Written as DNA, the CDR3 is TGTGCCAGTAGGGGACAGGGCCGACAGCCCCAGCATTTT. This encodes CASRGQGRQPQHF.

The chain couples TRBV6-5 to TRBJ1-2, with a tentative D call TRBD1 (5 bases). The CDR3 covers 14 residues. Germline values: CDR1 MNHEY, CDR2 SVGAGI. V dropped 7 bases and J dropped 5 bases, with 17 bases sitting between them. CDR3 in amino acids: CASTPTAGGYGYTF. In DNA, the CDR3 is TGTGCCAGCACCCCGACAGCCGGAGGGTATGGCTACACCTTC.

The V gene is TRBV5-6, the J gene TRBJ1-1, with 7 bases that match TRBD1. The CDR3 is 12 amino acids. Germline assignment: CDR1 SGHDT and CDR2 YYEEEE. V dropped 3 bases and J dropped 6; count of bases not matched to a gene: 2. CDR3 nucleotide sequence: TGTGCCAGCAGCTATCAGGGGGCTGAAGCTTTCTTT. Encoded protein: CASSYQGAEAFF.

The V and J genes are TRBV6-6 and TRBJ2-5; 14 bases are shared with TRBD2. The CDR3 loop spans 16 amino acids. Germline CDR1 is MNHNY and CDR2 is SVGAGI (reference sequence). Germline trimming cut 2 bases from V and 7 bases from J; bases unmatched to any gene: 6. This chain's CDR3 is CASSYDGLAGGGTQYF. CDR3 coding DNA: TGTGCCAGCAGTTACGACGGACTAGCGGGAGGTGGGACCCAGTACTTC.

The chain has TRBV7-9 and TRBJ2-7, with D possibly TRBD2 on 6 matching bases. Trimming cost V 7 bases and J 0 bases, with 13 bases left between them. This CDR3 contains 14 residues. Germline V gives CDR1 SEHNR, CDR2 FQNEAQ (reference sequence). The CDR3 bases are TGTGCCAGCAAAAATAGCGGTCACTCCTACGAGCAGTACTTC. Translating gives CASKNSGHSYEQYF.

The CDR3, as DNA: TGTGCCACCAGTGATTTCACTAGCGGGGGGGCGAATGAGCAGTTCTTC. Amino acid sequence: CATSDFTSGGANEQFF. J is TRBJ2-1 and V is TRBV24-1, with 13 bases aligning to TRBD2. V shed 1 base, J shed 7 bases, and the junction held 3 bases outside the gene matches. CDR1 is KGHDR, CDR2 SFDVKD, per germline. CDR3 size: 16 residues.

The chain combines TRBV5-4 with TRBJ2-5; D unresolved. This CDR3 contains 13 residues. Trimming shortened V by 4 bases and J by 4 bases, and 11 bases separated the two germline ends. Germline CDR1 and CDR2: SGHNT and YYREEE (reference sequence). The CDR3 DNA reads TGTGCCAGCAGCGTTACGGAATCAGAGACCCAGTACTTC. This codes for CASSVTESETQYF.

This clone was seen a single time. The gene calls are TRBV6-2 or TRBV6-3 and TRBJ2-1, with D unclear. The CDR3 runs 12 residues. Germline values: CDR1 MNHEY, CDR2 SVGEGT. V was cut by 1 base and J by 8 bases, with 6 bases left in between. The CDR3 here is CASSYFNYEQFF. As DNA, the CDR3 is TGTGCCAGCAGTTACTTCAATTATGAGCAGTTCTTC.

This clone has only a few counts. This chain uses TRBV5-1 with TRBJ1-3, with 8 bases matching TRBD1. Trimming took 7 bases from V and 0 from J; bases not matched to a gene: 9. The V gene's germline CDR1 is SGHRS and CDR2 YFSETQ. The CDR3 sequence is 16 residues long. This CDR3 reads CASSRTGSGSGNTIYF. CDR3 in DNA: TGCGCCAGCTCGCGGACAGGGTCGGGCTCTGGAAACACCATATATTTT.